These T cell receptor beta chains were read from a single sample in a study of blood T cell repertoires in COVID-19. TCRdb keeps only in-frame clones here, not all; method: immunoSEQ multiplex PCR. Of fewer than 350,000 clones listed, approximately 88% are singletons. The sequencing sample was made of peripheral blood. These receptors came from a woman aged 30 to 39 with COVID-19, enrolled during active disease. CDR3s include the opening cysteine and the closing phenylalanine or tryptophan. A D gene is named only where the DNA matches it firmly. Clone size, where shown, is once, few, many, or a class for clones that have expanded.

V gene,D gene,J gene,clone size,CDR3 DNA,CDR3 protein
TRBV6-5,.,TRBJ1-5,.,TGTGCCAGCAGTTTGGGCGGGTTCGGCAATCAGCCCCAGCATTTT,CASSLGGFGNQPQHF
TRBV27,TRBD1,TRBJ1-2,.,TGTGCCAGCAGTGCCAGGGGGCTCGACTATGGCTACACCTTC,CASSARGLDYGYTF
TRBV19,.,TRBJ2-1,few,TGTGCCAGTAGTATCGGACAGAGCCCCTACAATGAGCAGTTCTTC,CASSIGQSPYNEQFF
TRBV6-5,.,TRBJ2-3,.,TGTGCCAGCAGTTACGGTCTCGGTTCTAGCACAGATACGCAGTATTTT,CASSYGLGSSTDTQYF
TRBV6-5,.,TRBJ1-6,.,TGTGCCAGCACGTACAGGGCTAATTCACCCCTCCACTTT,CASTYRANSPLHF
TRBV9,TRBD2,TRBJ2-1,.,TGTGCCAGCAGCGTAGCTCCCAGCGGGGGGAGCAATGAGCAGTTCTTC,CASSVAPSGGSNEQFF
TRBV7-2,.,TRBJ2-3,.,TGTGCCAGCAGTCGTAACCCGGGCACAGATACGCAGTATTTT,CASSRNPGTDTQYF
TRBV7-6,.,TRBJ2-5,.,TGTGCCAGCAGCTTTTACCAAGATCCGAGAAAGACCCAGTACTTC,CASSFYQDPRKTQYF
TRBV6-1,TRBD1,TRBJ1-5,.,TGTGCCAGCAGTGTGACAGGGGGCCCCTATAGCAATCAGCCCCAGCATTTT,CASSVTGGPYSNQPQHF
TRBV6-5,TRBD2,TRBJ2-7,few,TGTGCCAGCGAGTCGGGCAGCGGGGAAACCGGCGAGCAGTACTTC,CASESGSGETGEQYF
TRBV7-2,TRBD2,TRBJ2-1,.,TGTGCCAGCTCGAGCGGGGGCTACAATGAGCAGTTCTTC,CASSSGGYNEQFF
TRBV5-1,TRBD1,TRBJ1-6,once,TGCGCCAGCAGCCCGGATCCGGGACAGGGTTTAAGGTCACCCCTCCACTTT,CASSPDPGQGLRSPLHF
TRBV19,.,TRBJ1-3,.,TGTGCCAGTAAGTCCCCAGTGGTCGGAAACACCATATATTTT,CASKSPVVGNTIYF
TRBV19,TRBD1,TRBJ2-1,once,TGTGCCAGTAGCCTGACAGGGGGCGCCTACAATGAGCAGTTCTTC,CASSLTGGAYNEQFF
TRBV7-2,TRBD1,TRBJ2-7,.,TGTGCCAGCAGCCCAGGGACAGCCGCCTACGAGCAGTACTTC,CASSPGTAAYEQYF
TRBV2,.,TRBJ1-6,.,TGTGCCAGCAGTGCTGTCGCGGGACCACGTAATTCACCCCTCCACTTT,CASSAVAGPRNSPLHF
TRBV7-9,.,TRBJ2-1,.,TGTGCCAGCAGCTTAGTGGCTGACAATGAGCAGTTCTTC,CASSLVADNEQFF
TRBV28,.,TRBJ1-5,.,TGTGCCAGCAGGGACCGTCGGGGTGGCTTTGCGGGGGGCTTTCAGCCCCAGCATTTT,CASRDRRGGFAGGFQPQHF
TRBV7-9,.,TRBJ2-3,.,TGTGCCAGCAGCCGCCTAGAGAATACGCAGTATTTT,CASSRLENTQYF
TRBV10-2,TRBD2,TRBJ2-7,.,TGCGCCAGCAGTGTAGGGAGGGACGAGCAGTACTTC,CASSVGRDEQYF
TRBV5-1,TRBD1,TRBJ1-2,.,TGCGCCAGCAGCTTGGGACAGGGGTCGACCAGTTATGGCTACACCTTC,CASSLGQGSTSYGYTF
TRBV7-9,.,TRBJ1-2,.,TGTGCCAGCAGTTTAAACATAAACTATGGCTACACCTTC,CASSLNINYGYTF
TRBV5-6,TRBD1,TRBJ2-3,.,TGTGCCAGCAGCTTTCCCCCGGGACAGGGAATGTATTTT,CASSFPPGQGMYF
TRBV2,.,TRBJ1-6,.,TGTGCCAGCGGCGATGATTCAGGGTTCGAATCACCCCTCCACTTT,CASGDDSGFESPLHF
TRBV11-2,.,TRBJ2-5,.,TGTGCCAGCAGCAAGTCTGTCGGTGGGACCCAGTACTTC,CASSKSVGGTQYF
TRBV28,.,TRBJ1-1,.,TGTGCCAGCAGCTCGGACACTGAAGCTTTCTTT,CASSSDTEAFF
TRBV14,.,TRBJ2-1,.,TGTGCCAGCAGCCCACTGGCGGGGGCATACAATGAGCAGTTCTTC,CASSPLAGAYNEQFF
TRBV7-2,.,TRBJ2-3,once,TGTGCCAGCAGCTTAGAATCCTGGGGCAGGGGAAGCACAGATACGCAGTATTTT,CASSLESWGRGSTDTQYF
TRBV11-3,TRBD1,TRBJ1-1,.,TGTGCCAGCAGTTCCCGGGACAGTAAAGCTTTCTTT,CASSSRDSKAFF
TRBV5-8,TRBD1,TRBJ2-7,.,TGTGCCAGCAGCAAATACAGACAGGGTTACGAGCAGTACTTC,CASSKYRQGYEQYF
TRBV6-2/TRBV6-3,.,TRBJ1-5,.,TGTGCCAGCAGTTACTCGAGGGCCAGACAGCCCCAGCATTTT,CASSYSRARQPQHF
TRBV9,.,TRBJ1-3,.,TGTGCCAGCAGCGTAGATCCGGGGGAGGTCTCTGGAAACACCATATATTTT,CASSVDPGEVSGNTIYF
TRBV3-1/TRBV3-2,.,TRBJ2-2,once,TGTGCCAGCAGCCTAGCTCCAAACACCGGGGAGCTGTTTTTT,CASSLAPNTGELFF
TRBV6-5,TRBD1,TRBJ2-7,.,TGTGCCAGCACCCACAGGGGCCGCACCTACGAGCAGTACTTC,CASTHRGRTYEQYF
TRBV7-9,.,TRBJ1-2,.,TGTGCCAGCAGCTTAGGCCTGAGCTATGGCTACACCTTC,CASSLGLSYGYTF
TRBV3-1/TRBV3-2,.,TRBJ2-1,.,TGTGCCAGCAGCCAGACCATTGGGGGCGGTGAGCAGTTCTTC,CASSQTIGGGEQFF
TRBV4-1,.,TRBJ1-5,.,TGCGCCAGCAGCCAAGATGGGGGGGGACAGCCCCAGCATTTT,CASSQDGGGQPQHF
TRBV18,.,TRBJ1-1,once,TGTGCCAGCTCACCACTAGGGGCTTACATGAACACTGAAGCTTTCTTT,CASSPLGAYMNTEAFF
TRBV12-3/TRBV12-4,.,TRBJ2-3,.,TGTGCCAGCGGTCAGGGGTACACAGATACGCAGTATTTT,CASGQGYTDTQYF